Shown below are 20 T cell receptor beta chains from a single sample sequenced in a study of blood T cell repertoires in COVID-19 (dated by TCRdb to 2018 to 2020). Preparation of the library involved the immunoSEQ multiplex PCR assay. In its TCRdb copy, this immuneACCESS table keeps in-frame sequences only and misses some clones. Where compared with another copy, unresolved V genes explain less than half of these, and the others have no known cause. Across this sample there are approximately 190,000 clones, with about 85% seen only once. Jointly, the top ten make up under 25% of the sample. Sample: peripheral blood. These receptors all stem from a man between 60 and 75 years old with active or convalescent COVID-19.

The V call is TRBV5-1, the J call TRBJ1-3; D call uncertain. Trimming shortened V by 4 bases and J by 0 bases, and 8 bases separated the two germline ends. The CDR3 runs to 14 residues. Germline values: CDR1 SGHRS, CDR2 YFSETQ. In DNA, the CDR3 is TGCGCCAGCAGCGCGGGAGGCTCTGGAAACACCATATATTTT. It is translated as CASSAGGSGNTIYF.

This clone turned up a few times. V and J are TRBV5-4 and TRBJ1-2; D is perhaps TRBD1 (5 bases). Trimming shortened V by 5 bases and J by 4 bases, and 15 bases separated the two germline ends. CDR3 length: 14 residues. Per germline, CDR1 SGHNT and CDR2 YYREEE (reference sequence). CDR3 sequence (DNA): TGTGCCAGCAGGGGTTGGGGGGAAGTCTATGGCTACACCTTC. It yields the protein CASRGWGEVYGYTF. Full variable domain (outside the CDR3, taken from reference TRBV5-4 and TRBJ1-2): ETGVTQSPTHLIKTRGQQVTLRCSSQSGHNTVSWYQQALGQGPQFIFQYYREEENGRGNFPPRFSGLQFPNYSSELNVNALELDDSALYLCASRGWGEVYGYTFGSGTRLTVV.

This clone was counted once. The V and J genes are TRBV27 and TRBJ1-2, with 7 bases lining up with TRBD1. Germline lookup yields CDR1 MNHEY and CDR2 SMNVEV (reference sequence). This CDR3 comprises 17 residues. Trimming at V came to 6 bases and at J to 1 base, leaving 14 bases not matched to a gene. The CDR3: CASSPAGTEAFNYGYTF. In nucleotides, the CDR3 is TGTGCCAGCAGCCCCGCCGGGACAGAAGCGTTTAACTATGGCTACACCTTC.

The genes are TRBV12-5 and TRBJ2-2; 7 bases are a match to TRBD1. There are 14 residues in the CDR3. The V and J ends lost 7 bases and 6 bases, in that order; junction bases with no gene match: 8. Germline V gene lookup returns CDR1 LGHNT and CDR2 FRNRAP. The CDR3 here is CASARQGTAGELFF. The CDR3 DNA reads TGTGCTAGTGCCAGACAGGGAACGGCCGGGGAGCTGTTTTTT.

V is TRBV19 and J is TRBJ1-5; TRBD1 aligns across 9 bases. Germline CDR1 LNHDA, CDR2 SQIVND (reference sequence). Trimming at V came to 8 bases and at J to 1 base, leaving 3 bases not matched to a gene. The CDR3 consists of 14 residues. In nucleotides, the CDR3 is TGTGCCAGTTCAGACAGGGGGAGCAATCAGCCCCAGCATTTT. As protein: CASSDRGSNQPQHF.

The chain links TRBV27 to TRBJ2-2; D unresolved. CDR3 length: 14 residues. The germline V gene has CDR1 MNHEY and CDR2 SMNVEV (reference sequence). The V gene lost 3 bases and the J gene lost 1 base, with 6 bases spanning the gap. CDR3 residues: CASSFRLNTGELFF. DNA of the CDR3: TGTGCCAGCAGTTTTCGACTGAACACCGGGGAGCTGTTTTTT.

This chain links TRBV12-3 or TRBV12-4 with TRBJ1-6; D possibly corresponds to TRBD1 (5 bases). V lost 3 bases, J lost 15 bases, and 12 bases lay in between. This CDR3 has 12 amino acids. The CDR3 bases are TGTGCCAGCAGTTTCCATGGGGGGGGCCTCCACTTT. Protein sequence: CASSFHGGGLHF.

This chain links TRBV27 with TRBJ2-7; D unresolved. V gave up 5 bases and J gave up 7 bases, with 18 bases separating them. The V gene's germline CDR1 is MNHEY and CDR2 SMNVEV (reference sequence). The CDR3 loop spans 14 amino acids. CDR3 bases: TGTGCCAGCAGTATAGCCGGGTCGGTACGGGAGCAGTACTTC. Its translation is CASSIAGSVREQYF.

CDR3 protein: CASSLSTGLATGEQFF. CDR3 bases: TGTGCCAGCAGCTTATCAACAGGGTTGGCAACGGGTGAGCAGTTCTTC. This chain links TRBV11-2 with TRBJ2-1, with D possibly matching TRBD1 (6 bases). Per germline, CDR1 SGHAT and CDR2 FQNNGV. The length of the CDR3 is 16 residues. Trimming pared 2 bases from V and 9 bases from J, leaving 20 bases between. Looking up the rest from reference TRBV11-2 and TRBJ2-1 gives the full variable domain: EAGVAQSPRYKIIEKRQSVAFWCNPISGHATLYWYQQILGQGPKLLIQFQNNGVVDDSQLPKDRFSAERLKGVDSTLKIQPAKLEDSAVYLCASSLSTGLATGEQFFGPGTRLTVL.

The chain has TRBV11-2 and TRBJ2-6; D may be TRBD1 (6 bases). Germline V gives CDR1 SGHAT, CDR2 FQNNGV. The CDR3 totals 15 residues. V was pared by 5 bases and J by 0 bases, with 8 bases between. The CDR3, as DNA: TGTGCCAGCAGCCGACAGGTCTCTGGGGCCAACGTCCTGACTTTC. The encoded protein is CASSRQVSGANVLTF.

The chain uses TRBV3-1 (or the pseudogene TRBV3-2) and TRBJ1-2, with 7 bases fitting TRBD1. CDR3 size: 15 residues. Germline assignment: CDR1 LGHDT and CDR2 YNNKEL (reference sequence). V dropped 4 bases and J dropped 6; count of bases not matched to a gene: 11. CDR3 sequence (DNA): TGTGCCAGCAGCCCGATTCAGGGCAGGGGGGATGGCTACACCTTC. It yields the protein CASSPIQGRGDGYTF.

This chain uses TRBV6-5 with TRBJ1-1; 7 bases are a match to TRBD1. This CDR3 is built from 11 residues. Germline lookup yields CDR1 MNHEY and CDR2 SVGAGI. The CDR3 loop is CVDRANTEAFF. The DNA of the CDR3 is TGTGTAGACAGGGCGAACACTGAAGCTTTCTTT.

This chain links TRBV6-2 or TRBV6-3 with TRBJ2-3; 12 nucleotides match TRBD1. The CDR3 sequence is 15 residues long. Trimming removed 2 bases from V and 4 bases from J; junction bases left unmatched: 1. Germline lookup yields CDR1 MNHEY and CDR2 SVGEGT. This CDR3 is CASSYGTGGADTQYF. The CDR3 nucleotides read TGTGCCAGCAGTTACGGGACAGGGGGCGCAGATACGCAGTATTTT.

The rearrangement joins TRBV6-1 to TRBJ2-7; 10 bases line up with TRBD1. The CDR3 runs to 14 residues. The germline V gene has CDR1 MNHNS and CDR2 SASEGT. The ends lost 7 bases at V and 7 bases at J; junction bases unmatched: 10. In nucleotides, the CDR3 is TGTGCCAGCACGGGACAGGGGTTAGCGGGTGAGCAGTACTTC. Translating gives CASTGQGLAGEQYF.

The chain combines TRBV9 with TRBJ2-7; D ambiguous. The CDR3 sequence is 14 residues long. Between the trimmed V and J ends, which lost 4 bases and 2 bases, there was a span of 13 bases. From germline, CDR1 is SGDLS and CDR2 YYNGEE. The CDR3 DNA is TGTGCCAGCAGCCCTCTAGTTCTCCCCTACGAGCAGTACTTC. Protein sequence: CASSPLVLPYEQYF.

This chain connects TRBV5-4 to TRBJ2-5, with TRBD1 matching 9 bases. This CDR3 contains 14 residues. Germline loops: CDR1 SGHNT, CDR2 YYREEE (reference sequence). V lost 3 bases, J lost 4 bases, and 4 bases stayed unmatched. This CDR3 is CASSSGQGRETQYF. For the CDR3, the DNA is TGTGCCAGCAGCTCCGGACAGGGGCGAGAGACCCAGTACTTC.

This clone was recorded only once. CDR3 residues: CSAPGGTEAFF. CDR3 DNA sequence: TGCAGTGCCCCAGGGGGCACTGAAGCTTTCTTT. This chain connects TRBV20-1 to TRBJ1-1; TRBD1 agrees at 7 bases. The V gene end was trimmed by 6 bases and the J gene end by 4 bases; junction bases not matched to a gene: 2. The CDR3 extends over 11 amino acids. CDR1 is DFQATT and CDR2 is SNEGSKA in the germline V gene (reference sequence).

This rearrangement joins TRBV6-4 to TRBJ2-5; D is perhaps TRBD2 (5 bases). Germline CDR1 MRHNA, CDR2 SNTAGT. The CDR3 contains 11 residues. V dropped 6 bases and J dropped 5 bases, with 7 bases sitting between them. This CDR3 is CASSPGETQYF. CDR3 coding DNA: TGTGCCAGCAGCCCGGGGGAGACCCAGTACTTC.

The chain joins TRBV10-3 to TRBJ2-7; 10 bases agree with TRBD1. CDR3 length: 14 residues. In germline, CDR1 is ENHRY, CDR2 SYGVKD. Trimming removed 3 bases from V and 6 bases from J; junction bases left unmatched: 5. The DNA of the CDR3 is TGTGCCATCAGTGAACTTGACAGGGGGCGCGAGCAGTACTTC. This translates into CAISELDRGREQYF.

CDR3 coding DNA: TGTGCCAGCAGCTCCAGTTATCCCGGGACAGGGTGGAACACTGAAGCTTTCTTT. Its protein is CASSSSYPGTGWNTEAFF. The chain combines TRBV11-2 with TRBJ1-1; 9 bases match TRBD1. Germline CDR1 is SGHAT and CDR2 is FQNNGV. The CDR3 has 18 residues. The V segment lost 4 bases and the J segment 1 base; nucleotides outside the gene matches: 13.